This entry is about one TCR beta chain. This clonotype turned up a few times. Its binding antigen is unknown. The sample holds no much larger clone one base away, and base qualities are not on file. Sequencing instrument: Illumina NovaSeq 6000. TCRalpha and TCRbeta cDNA libraries were built by 5'RACE with constant-segment primers, adding sample barcodes and unique molecular identifiers. Trizol reagent was used to extract RNA from every sample. Library amplification was performed in two PCR steps, and a second sample barcode and Illumina TruSeq adapters were introduced in the second step. Sequencing of libraries was performed on an Illumina NovaSeq with 2 x 150 bp paired-end reads. On the study's bioinformatics: Demultiplexing of reads and collapsing into UMI-guided consensus sequences were performed with migec v1.2.7. Using mixcr v2.1.11, UMI consensuses were aligned to TRA and TRB V and J templates and then assembled into clonotypes. A clonotype was counted as expanded or contracted only when both edgeR and NoisET called the clonotype significant, with the noise models trained on biological replicates. For edgeR calls, the thresholds were a false discovery rate-adjusted p below 0.01 and a log2 fold-change of 1. As an exploratory analysis of dynamics, max-normalized trajectories of the 1000 most abundant clonotypes were examined with PCA combined with hierarchical clustering. Each responding clone was given a CD4 or CD8 phenotype based on the CD4+ and CD8+ repertoires, which had been sequenced separately. The raw public reads went through TCRdb reprocessing: fastp at Q25, MiXCR clone calling, in-frame beta chains kept. One record per CDR3 amino acid sequence lists the most common genes and DNA. The V and J calls were not made by the authors but by TCRdb's processing. The sample records about 600,000 distinct CDR3 sequences, about 20% of which are singletons. Approximately 8% of the sample comes from the top ten.

This record comes from a study of T-cell memory formation after mild COVID-19 (dated by TCRdb to about 2021). With regard to the full study: Most TCR sequence clusters were specific to one of the two donors. Longitudinal TCRalpha and TCRbeta repertoire sequencing tracked T-cell clones expanding and contracting after mild COVID-19 in two donors. The cohort comprised two young, previously healthy adult volunteers, one female and one male. What the research found in general, with its limitations: SARS-CoV-2 specificity of the second-wave clones peaking on day 37 was not confirmed. Clones contracting from day 15 to 85 had balanced CD4/CD8 phenotypes, while a second wave expanding from day 15 to 37 was biased towards CD4+. Contracting CD4+ clones appeared mostly in the CM and EM memory subsets, whereas CD8+ clones were enriched in EMRA. Only a couple of mild cases were covered in the study, and larger cohorts including severe cases with pre-infection samples were considered necessary. The detection of some responding clones in pre-infection memory suggests that pre-existing cross-reactive memory T cells joined the SARS-CoV-2 response.

The junction shows trimming of 5 bases on V and 5 bases on J, plus 12 bases between the germline ends. From its cysteine to its phenylalanine, the CDR3 spans 14 amino acids. The only DNA kept is the CDR3, 42 bases in frame from the first base. Ficoll-Paque density gradient centrifugation was used to isolate PBMCs. Here the chain combines TRBV12-3 or TRBV12-4 and TRBJ2-2, with no D gene named confidently. Input material: PBMCs or a T cell subset sorted from them (not recorded which). The TCR comes from an adult woman who had mild COVID-19 (a few samples of this study predate the infection). The sample titles of this study are shuffled in the database, so cell type and time point are left out; the donor was told from shared clones. CDR3 reads: CASSRLLLTGELFF. The sequenced DNA is TGTGCCAGCAGTCGACTGTTACTTACCGGGGAGCTGTTTTTT.